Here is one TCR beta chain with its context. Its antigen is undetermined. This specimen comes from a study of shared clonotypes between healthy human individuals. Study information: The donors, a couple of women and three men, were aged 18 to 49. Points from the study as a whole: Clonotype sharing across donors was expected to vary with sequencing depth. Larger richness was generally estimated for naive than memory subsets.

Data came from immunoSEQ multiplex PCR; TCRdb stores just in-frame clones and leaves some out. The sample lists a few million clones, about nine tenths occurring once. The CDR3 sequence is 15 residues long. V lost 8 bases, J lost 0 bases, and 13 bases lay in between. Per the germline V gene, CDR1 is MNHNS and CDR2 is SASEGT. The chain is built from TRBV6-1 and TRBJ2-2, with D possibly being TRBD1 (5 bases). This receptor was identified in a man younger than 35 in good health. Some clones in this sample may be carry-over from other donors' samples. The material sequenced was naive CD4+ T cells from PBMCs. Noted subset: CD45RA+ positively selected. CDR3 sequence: CASGAGVANTGELFF. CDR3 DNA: TGTGCCAGCGGGGCTGGGGTCGCGAACACCGGGGAGCTGTTTTTT.